Listed here are 2 T cell receptor beta chains from one sample, sequenced in a study of T-cell reconstitution after alpha-beta-depleted transplantation in children. Unique molecular identifiers were incorporated when the TCRbeta library was constructed. Each CDR3 protein is one row after TCRdb ran MiXCR on the PCR reads. In the table there are more than 500,000 distinct CDR3 sequences, approximately 10% of which are singletons. Source: PBMCs, mostly from graft donor cells, taken 180 days after TCRalphabeta/CD19-depleted stem cell transplant. These receptors all stem from a female patient between 2 and 15 years old who had a stem cell transplant for aplastic anemia, so the T cells may come from the graft donor.

The CDR3 sequence: CASSVGPDGTEAFF. The CDR3 bases are TGTGCCAGCAGCGTCGGGCCTGACGGCACTGAAGCTTTCTTT. The chain uses TRBV7-2 and TRBJ1-1; no clear D. CDR3 size: 14 residues. Germline values: CDR1 SGHTA, CDR2 FQGNSA. V was pared by 5 bases and J by 4 bases, with 14 bases between.

V usage is TRBV7-9 and J usage is TRBJ2-4; D unresolved. The length of the CDR3 is 15 residues. V lost 3 bases to trimming and J lost 0 bases, with 9 bases between them. Germline values: CDR1 SEHNR, CDR2 FQNEAQ (reference sequence). CDR3 DNA: TGTGCCAGCAGCTTCTTTACGGTAGCCAAAAACATTCAGTACTTC. Protein sequence: CASSFFTVAKNIQYF. Combining the CDR3 with reference TRBV7-9 and TRBJ2-4 gives the whole variable domain DTGVSQNPRHKITKRGQNVTFRCDPISEHNRLYWYRQTLGQGPEFLTYFQNEAQLEKSRLLSDRFSAERPKGSFSTLEIQRTEQGDSAMYLCASSFFTVAKNIQYFGAGTRLSVL.